What follows are 28 T cell receptor beta chains derived from one specimen sequenced in a study of cytomegalovirus exposure and HLA in healthy donors. 13 Jbeta primers and 60 Vbeta primers were used for the PCR. Only in-frame clones appear in the TCRdb table, and some are missing; sequencing was by immunoSEQ multiplex PCR. The profile covers under 120,000 clones, with 65% to 80% appearing a single time and around 3% taken by the ten largest. The sample consisted of PBMCs. These receptors were taken from a woman between 40 and 55 years old in good health and CMV-seronegative.

This clone was recorded a few times. V usage is TRBV6-1 and J usage is TRBJ2-2, with D possibly matching TRBD2 (7 bases). Germline lookup yields CDR1 MNHNS and CDR2 SASEGT. The CDR3 sequence is 17 residues long. V lost 4 bases and J 0 bases, leaving 15 bases between the germline ends. The CDR3 sequence is CASSGRWGGPNTGELFF. Here the CDR3 DNA reads TGTGCCAGCAGTGGCCGTTGGGGGGGGCCGAACACCGGGGAGCTGTTTTTT.

This clone was seen once. The rearrangement links TRBV27 to TRBJ1-2; 9 bases map to TRBD1. CDR1 is MNHEY and CDR2 is SMNVEV in the germline V gene (reference sequence). The CDR3 has 15 residues. The junction had 7 bases not matched to a gene; V was cut back by 2 bases and J by 6 bases. The CDR3 region is CASSLSTGGLDGYTF. The CDR3 DNA reads TGTGCCAGCAGTTTAAGCACAGGGGGCCTTGATGGCTACACCTTC.

The chain links TRBV23-1 to TRBJ2-5; a possible D gene is TRBD1 (5 bases). Matching the DNA end better, TRBJ2-7 makes the J call doubtful. TRBV23-1 is an ORF, with its function uncertain. This CDR3 comprises 17 residues. CDR3 loop: CASSQLSRTKFSYEQYF. For the CDR3, the DNA is TGCGCCAGCAGTCAATTGAGTAGGACAAAATTCTCCTACGAGCAGTACTTC.

The V gene is TRBV28, the J gene TRBJ2-3, with a possible D match to TRBD1 (6 bases). CDR1 is MDHEN, CDR2 SYDVKM, per germline. The ends were cut back, 3 bases at V and 2 bases at J, with 18 bases in the middle. The CDR3 contains 17 residues. As DNA, the CDR3 is TGTGCCAGCAGTTTCGCGCTTAGGACAGATAACACAGATACGCAGTATTTT. Translated: CASSFALRTDNTDTQYF.

The rearrangement links TRBV2 to TRBJ2-3; 11 positions agree with TRBD2. CDR1 and CDR2 from the germline V gene are SNHLY and FYNNEI. This CDR3 has 16 residues. V was pared by 3 bases and J by 3 bases, with 5 bases of the junction left unmatched. The CDR3 is CASSEKASGGTDTQYF. The CDR3 region has the DNA TGTGCCAGCAGTGAGAAGGCTAGCGGGGGGACAGATACGCAGTATTTT.

V and J are TRBV20-1 and TRBJ1-1; D unclear. The germline V gene has CDR1 DFQATT and CDR2 SNEGSKA (reference sequence). The CDR3 covers 11 residues. With 6 bases removed from V and 4 bases from J, the gap between germline ends came to 9 bases. The CDR3 is CSAPDFTEAFF. CDR3 coding DNA: TGCAGTGCCCCAGATTTCACTGAAGCTTTCTTT.

This clone was seen a few times. The chain combines TRBV2 with TRBJ1-5; D may be TRBD1 (6 bases). Trimming cost V 6 bases and J 3 bases, with 9 bases left between them. This CDR3 has 13 amino acids. CDR1 and CDR2 from the germline V gene are SNHLY and FYNNEI. CDR3 in DNA: TGTGCCAGCAGCCGGGACAACAATCAGCCCCAGCATTTT. Translating it yields CASSRDNNQPQHF. Filled out from reference TRBV2 and TRBJ1-5, the complete variable domain reads EPEVTQTPSHQVTQMGQEVILRCVPISNHLYFYWYRQILGQKVEFLVSFYNNEISEKSEIFDDQFSVERPDGSNFTLKIRSTKLEDSAMYFCASSRDNNQPQHFGDGTRLSIL.

The chain uses TRBV5-1 and TRBJ2-7, with D perhaps TRBD2 (6 bases). CDR1 and CDR2 from the germline V gene are SGHRS and YFSETQ. CDR3 size: 13 residues. Trimming pared 3 bases from V and 1 base from J, leaving 8 bases between. The CDR3 nucleotides read TGCGCCAGCAGCTCCGGGACTTCCTACGAGCAGTACTTC. Amino acids: CASSSGTSYEQYF.

The chain couples TRBV7-7 to TRBJ2-1; 7 nucleotides match TRBD2. CDR3 length equals 15 residues. The J segment lost 4 bases and the V segment lost 1 base, leaving 4 bases of the junction unmatched. Germline CDR1 reads SSHAT; CDR2 reads FNYEAQ (reference sequence). The CDR3 spells CASSLELARYNEQFF. CDR3 coding DNA: TGTGCCAGCAGCTTAGAACTAGCGAGGTACAATGAGCAGTTCTTC.

A few counts support this clone. The chain couples TRBV19 to TRBJ2-1, with 11 positions matching TRBD2. The ends lost 6 bases at V and 10 bases at J; junction bases unmatched: 11. CDR3 length equals 15 residues. CDR1 is LNHDA, CDR2 SQIVND, per germline (reference sequence). DNA of the CDR3: TGTGCCAGTAGAACTAGCGGGGGCGCCTTTAAGGAGCAGTTCTTC. Amino acid sequence: CASRTSGGAFKEQFF.

The genes are TRBV5-5 and TRBJ1-1; D may be TRBD1 (5 bases). Trimming left V 6 bases short and J 1 base short, with 13 bases between. The CDR3 loop spans 14 amino acids. Germline V gives CDR1 SGHKS, CDR2 YYEKEE (reference sequence). The CDR3 sequence is CASKQADSNTEAFF. DNA for the CDR3: TGTGCCAGCAAACAGGCTGACTCGAACACTGAAGCTTTCTTT.

On this clone: At one end, the junction sequence differs from germline, possibly due to a read error. The CDR3: CAWSGTGVERYF. CDR3 sequence (DNA): TGTGCCTGGAGTGGGACAGGGGTCGAGCGGTACTTC. This sequence joins TRBV30 and TRBJ2-7, with 9 nucleotides matching TRBD1. This CDR3 spans 12 amino acids. CDR1 is GTSNPN and CDR2 is SVGIG in the germline V gene (reference sequence). Drawing the rest from reference TRBV30 and TRBJ2-7, the complete variable domain is SQTIHQWPATLVQPVGSPLSLECTVEGTSNPNLYWYRQAAGRGLQLLFYSVGIGQISSEVPQNLSASRPQDRQFILSSKKLLLSDSGFYLCAWSGTGVERYFGPGTRLTVT.

This clone was recorded a few times. The chain uses TRBV21-1 and TRBJ2-5; the D call of TRBD2 is as the table states it, not checked on the DNA. TRBV21-1 constitutes a pseudogene. The CDR3 has 16 residues. DNA of the CDR3: TGTGCCAGCAGCTTGCGACTAGCGGGAGGAGAAGAGACCCAGTACTTC. Translation: CASSLRLAGGEETQYF.

J is TRBJ2-5 and V is TRBV28, with 7 bases that match TRBD2. V shed 4 bases, J shed 5 bases, and the junction held 1 base outside the gene matches. This CDR3 comprises 12 residues. Germline V lookup: CDR1 MDHEN, CDR2 SYDVKM. The CDR3 coding sequence is TGTGCCAGCAGTTGGGGGGGGGAGACCCAGTACTTC. Translated, it gives CASSWGGETQYF.

This chain connects TRBV28 to TRBJ1-2; a weak D match, TRBD1 (5 bases). CDR1 is MDHEN and CDR2 is SYDVKM in the germline V gene. CDR3 length: 14 amino acids. V was trimmed by 5 bases and J by 1 base, leaving 11 bases between them. The DNA of the CDR3 is TGTGCCAGCAGTCAGGGATCTAATAACTATGGCTACACCTTC. Its protein is CASSQGSNNYGYTF.

This clone came up once. The chain joins TRBV20-1 to TRBJ1-4; no definite D call. The CDR3 is made up of 11 amino acids. CDR1 and CDR2 from the germline V gene are DFQATT and SNEGSKA (reference sequence). CDR3 region: CASATNEKLFF. The CDR3 DNA is TGCGCTAGTGCAACTAATGAAAAACTGTTTTTT.

CDR3 coding DNA: TGTGCCAGCAGCCTTGGACAGGGATCTTCACCCCTCCACTTT. Its translation: CASSLGQGSSPLHF. The chain joins TRBV7-8 to TRBJ1-6; 8 bases are shared with TRBD1. There are 14 residues in the CDR3. The trim removed 5 bases at V and 9 bases at J, leaving 6 bases unmatched. Germline CDR1 reads SGHVS; CDR2 reads FQNEAQ.

This rearrangement joins TRBV7-8 to TRBJ2-7; TRBD2 might be the D (7 bases). The CDR3 has 18 residues. Trimming left V 2 bases short and J 2 bases short, with 22 bases between. CDR1 is SGHVS and CDR2 is FQNEAQ in the germline V gene. The CDR3 here is CASSLFRGATSRPYEQYF. CDR3 nucleotides: TGTGCCAGCAGCTTATTCCGGGGGGCGACGTCCAGGCCCTACGAGCAGTACTTC.

The chain carries TRBV28 and TRBJ2-7; 10 bases are a match to TRBD1. The J segment lost 1 base and the V segment lost 2 bases, leaving 5 bases of the junction unmatched. This CDR3 is 16 amino acids long. Looked up from germline, CDR1 is MDHEN and CDR2 is SYDVKM. For the CDR3, the DNA is TGTGCCAGCAGTTTACTGACAGGGGGCGCGTCCTACGAGCAGTACTTC. This gives the protein CASSLLTGGASYEQYF.

The V gene is TRBV5-1, the J gene TRBJ2-3, with 12 bases that match TRBD2. With 2 bases clipped from V and 4 bases from J, the junction kept 5 bases outside the gene matches. This CDR3 is built from 16 residues. Germline V gene data show CDR1 as SGHRS and CDR2 as YFSETQ. The CDR3, as DNA: TGCGCCAGCAGCTTTCTAGCGGGGGGGATCGCAGATACGCAGTATTTT. The encoded protein is CASSFLAGGIADTQYF.

The V call is TRBV30, the J call TRBJ2-1; D possibly corresponds to TRBD1 (6 bases). In germline, CDR1 is GTSNPN, CDR2 SVGIG (reference sequence). V lost 7 bases to trimming and J lost 9 bases, with 25 bases between them. The CDR3 consists of 15 residues. The CDR3 sequence: CALTSPRGASLEQFF. Written as DNA, the CDR3 is TGTGCCTTAACCTCCCCCAGGGGCGCGAGTCTTGAGCAGTTCTTC.

The table lists this clone with a few counts. The chain combines TRBV7-2 with TRBJ2-5, with 7 bases that match TRBD2. Trimming cost V 1 base and J 5 bases; bases outside gene matches: 13. Germline V lookup: CDR1 SGHTA, CDR2 FQGNSA. CDR3 length: 17 amino acids. The CDR3: CASSLESGGSGLETQYF. CDR3 nucleotides: TGTGCCAGCAGCTTAGAAAGTGGTGGTAGCGGGCTCGAGACCCAGTACTTC.

The chain is built from TRBV10-3 and TRBJ2-7, with D perhaps matching TRBD2 (5 bases). The V gene's germline CDR1 is ENHRY and CDR2 SYGVKD. V lost 2 bases, J lost 0 bases, and 11 bases lay in between. The CDR3 sequence is 15 residues long. This chain's CDR3 is CAISEGGGSSYEQYF. Here the CDR3 DNA reads TGTGCCATCAGTGAGGGAGGTGGGAGCTCCTACGAGCAGTACTTC.

The sample holds a few counts of this clone. This rearrangement joins TRBV4-3 to TRBJ2-4; perhaps TRBD2 as D (6 bases). Deletions cut 0 bases from V and 1 base from J, with 7 bases between. This CDR3 has 15 residues. Germline values: CDR1 LGHNA, CDR2 YSLEER. DNA for the CDR3: TGCGCCAGCAGCCAAGAGCGGGGCGCCAAAAACATTCAGTACTTC. Amino acids: CASSQERGAKNIQYF.

This clone was observed a single time. The V call is TRBV5-4, the J call TRBJ1-1, with a possible D match to TRBD1 (5 bases). Germline V lookup: CDR1 SGHNT, CDR2 YYREEE (reference sequence). Trimming pared 4 bases from V and 5 bases from J, leaving 15 bases between. This CDR3 region has 14 residues. CDR3 nucleotides: TGTGCCAGCAGCGGGGCGGGGGTGGGTACTGAAGCTTTCTTT. This translates into CASSGAGVGTEAFF.

This chain joins TRBV28 and TRBJ2-7; 8 bases fit TRBD1. The CDR3 length is 18 residues. CDR1 is MDHEN and CDR2 is SYDVKM in the germline V gene. Trimming took 0 bases from V and 5 from J; bases not matched to a gene: 15. CDR3 DNA: TGTGCCAGCAGTTTATGGAAACCAGGGGGCCTCCGAGGACACGAGCAGTACTTC. Amino acids: CASSLWKPGGLRGHEQYF.

This chain connects TRBV2 to TRBJ2-2; TRBD2 agrees at 8 bases. V lost 7 bases and J lost 2; bases outside the gene matches: 3. Germline CDR1 and CDR2: SNHLY and FYNNEI. The CDR3 contains 14 residues. The CDR3 region is CASKLAVNTGELFF. CDR3 DNA sequence: TGTGCCAGCAAACTAGCGGTTAACACCGGGGAGCTGTTTTTT.

The V gene is TRBV11-3, the J gene TRBJ2-3; 10 nucleotides align to TRBD2. The CDR3 covers 17 residues. V was clipped by 1 base and J by 6 bases; unmatched bases: 10. CDR1 SGHNT and CDR2 YENEEA come from the germline V gene. The CDR3 bases are TGTGCCAGCAGCTTAGCCTCCACTAGCGGGGAGGTGGATACGCAGTATTTT. This sequence encodes CASSLASTSGEVDTQYF.